This T cell receptor beta chain was sequenced during a study of blood T cell repertoires in COVID-19. Produced via immunoSEQ multiplex PCR; TCRdb's table is partial and in-frame only. Of approximately 300,000 clones in the sample, approximately 92% were seen once. In germline, CDR1 is GTSNPN, CDR2 SVGIG (reference sequence). This CDR3 has 13 amino acids. Trimming took 0 bases from V and 6 from J; bases not matched to a gene: 1. Sequenced: peripheral blood. V gene TRBV30 combines with J gene TRBJ1-5; the match to TRBD1 covers 8 bases. The source is a young woman with COVID-19, enrolled during active disease. The CDR3 sequence: CAWSVQGGQPQHF. The CDR3 nucleotides are TGTGCCTGGAGTGTACAGGGGGGTCAGCCCCAGCATTTT.